This entry concerns a single T cell receptor beta chain. Its antigen is not known. Construction of TCR beta libraries relied on iRepertoire HTBI primers and on Arm-PCR targeting CDR3 regions. One entry per CDR3 protein, called by TCRdb with MiXCR from the multiplex PCR reads. The data contain hundreds of thousands of distinct CDR3 sequences, more than 20% of them singletons. The time point denotes: persistent/refractory GD, antithyroid drugs over 5 years with positive TRAb. With RNA extracted from PBMCs as input, the TCR library was made. The sample belongs to a study of regulatory T cells in long-lasting Graves disease. Study results and caveats: Patients whose Graves' disease persisted exhibited lower TCR diversity than those newly diagnosed.

The source of this sequence is a female donor with Graves disease. The sample was peripheral blood mononuclear cells (PBMCs), taken when the disease was refractory, from a patient treated with antithyroid drugs.

This CDR3 is CASSLATTETQYF. CDR3 coding DNA: TGCGCCAGCAGCTTGGCCACGACGGAGACCCAGTACTTC. The chain is built from TRBV5-1 and TRBJ2-5; D is unclear. The germline V gene encodes CDR1 SGHRS and CDR2 YFSETQ. CDR3 length: 13 residues. V lost 0 bases to trimming and J lost 5 bases, with 8 bases between them.